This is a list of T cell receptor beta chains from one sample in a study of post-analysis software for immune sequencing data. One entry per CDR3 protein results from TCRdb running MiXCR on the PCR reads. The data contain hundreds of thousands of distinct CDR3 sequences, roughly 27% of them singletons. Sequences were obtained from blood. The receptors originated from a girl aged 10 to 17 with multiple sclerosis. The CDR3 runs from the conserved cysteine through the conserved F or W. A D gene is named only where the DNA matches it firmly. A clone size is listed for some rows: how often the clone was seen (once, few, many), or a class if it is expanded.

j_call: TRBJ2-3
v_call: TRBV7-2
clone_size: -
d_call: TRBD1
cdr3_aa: CASGTHRGEQYF
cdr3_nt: TGTGCCAGCGGCACACACAGGGGGGAGCAGTATTTT

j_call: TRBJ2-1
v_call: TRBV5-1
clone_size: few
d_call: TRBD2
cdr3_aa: CASSGGGPYNEQFF
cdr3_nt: TGCGCCAGCAGTGGCGGGGGGCCCTACAATGAGCAGTTCTTC

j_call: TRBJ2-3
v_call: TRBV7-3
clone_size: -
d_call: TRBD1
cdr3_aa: CASSTSTGGDGTDTQYF
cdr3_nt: TGTGCCAGCAGCACCTCAACAGGGGGCGATGGCACAGATACGCAGTATTTT

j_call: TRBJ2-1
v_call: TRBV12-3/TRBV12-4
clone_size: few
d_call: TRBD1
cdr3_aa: CASRTGTDHYNEQFF
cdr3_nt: TGTGCCAGCAGAACCGGGACAGATCATTACAATGAGCAGTTCTTC

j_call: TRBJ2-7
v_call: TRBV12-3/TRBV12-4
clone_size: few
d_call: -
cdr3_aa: CASSPWPDQVDNEQYF
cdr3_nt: TGTGCCAGCAGTCCCTGGCCGGACCAGGTGGACAATGAGCAGTACTTC

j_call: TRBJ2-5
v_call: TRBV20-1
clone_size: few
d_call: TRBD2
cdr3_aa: CSARGGLGETQYF
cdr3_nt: TGCAGTGCTAGGGGGGGACTAGGCGAGACCCAGTACTTC

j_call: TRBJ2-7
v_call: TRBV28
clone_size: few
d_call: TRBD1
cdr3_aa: CASSSRGLYEQYF
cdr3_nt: TGTGCCAGCAGCTCCAGGGGGCTCTACGAGCAGTACTTC

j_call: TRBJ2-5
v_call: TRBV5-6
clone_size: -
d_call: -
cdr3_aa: CASSLWIGSQETQYF
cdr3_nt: TGTGCCAGCAGCTTGTGGATAGGTTCCCAGGAGACCCAGTACTTC

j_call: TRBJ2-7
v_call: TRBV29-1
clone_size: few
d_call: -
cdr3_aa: CSVDFPGAHEQYF
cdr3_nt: TGCAGCGTTGACTTCCCGGGGGCCCACGAGCAGTACTTC

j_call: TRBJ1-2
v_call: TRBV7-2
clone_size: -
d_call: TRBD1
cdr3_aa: CASSFETGATRVRTF
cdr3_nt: TGTGCCAGCAGCTTCGAGACAGGGGCGACGCGGGTTCGCACCTTC

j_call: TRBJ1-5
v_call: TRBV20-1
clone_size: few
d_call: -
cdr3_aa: CSATPTSGPGNSNQPQHF
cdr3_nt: TGCAGTGCTACCCCGACCAGCGGTCCTGGAAATAGCAATCAGCCCCAGCATTTT

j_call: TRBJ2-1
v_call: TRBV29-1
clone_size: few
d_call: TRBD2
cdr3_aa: CSGEREGHIEQFF
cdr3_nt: TGCAGTGGAGAGCGGGAGGGCCACATAGAGCAGTTCTTC

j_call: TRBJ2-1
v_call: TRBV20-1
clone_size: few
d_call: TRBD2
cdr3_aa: CSASLAGRGNEQFF
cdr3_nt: TGCAGTGCTAGTCTAGCGGGGAGGGGCAATGAGCAGTTCTTC

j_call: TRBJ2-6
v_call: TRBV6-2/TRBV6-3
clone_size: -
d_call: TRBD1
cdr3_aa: CVSSFTGGTGANVLTF
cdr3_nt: TGTGTCAGCAGTTTCACAGGGGGTACTGGGGCCAACGTCCTGACTTTC

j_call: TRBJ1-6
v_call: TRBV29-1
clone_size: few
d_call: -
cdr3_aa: CSAASGSNSPLHF
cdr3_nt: TGCAGCGCTGCTAGCGGGAGTAATTCACCCCTCCACTTT

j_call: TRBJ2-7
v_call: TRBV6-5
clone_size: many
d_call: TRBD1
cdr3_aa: CASRIAGTASIEQYF
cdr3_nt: TGTGCCAGCCGAATAGCCGGGACAGCGAGTATCGAGCAGTACTTC

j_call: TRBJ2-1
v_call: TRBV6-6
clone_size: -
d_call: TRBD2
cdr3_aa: CASRLAGESLNEQFF
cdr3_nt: TGTGCCAGCAGGCTAGCGGGAGAATCCCTCAATGAGCAGTTCTTC

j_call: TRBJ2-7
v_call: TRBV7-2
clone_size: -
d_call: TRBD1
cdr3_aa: CASSLGQGWYNEQYF
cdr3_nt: TGTGCCAGCAGCTTGGGACAGGGCTGGTACAATGAGCAGTACTTC

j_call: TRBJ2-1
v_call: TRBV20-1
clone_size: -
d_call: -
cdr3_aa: CSARGSEAGMFRSDEQFF
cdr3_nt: TGCAGTGCTAGAGGAAGTGAAGCTGGTATGTTTAGGAGCGATGAGCAGTTCTTC

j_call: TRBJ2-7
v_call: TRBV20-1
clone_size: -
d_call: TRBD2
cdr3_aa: CSATKSGRSAYEQYF
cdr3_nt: TGCAGTGCTACAAAAAGCGGGAGGAGCGCCTACGAGCAGTACTTC

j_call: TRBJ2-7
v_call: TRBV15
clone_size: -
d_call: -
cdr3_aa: CATSRERSGVGAPYEQYF
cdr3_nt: TGTGCCACCAGCAGAGAGCGGTCTGGAGTTGGAGCGCCCTACGAGCAGTACTTC

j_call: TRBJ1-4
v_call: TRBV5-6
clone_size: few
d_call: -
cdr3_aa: CASTSRISNEKLFF
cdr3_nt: TGTGCCAGCACCTCCCGCATATCTAATGAAAAACTGTTTTTT

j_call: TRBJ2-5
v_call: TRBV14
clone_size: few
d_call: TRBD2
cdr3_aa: CASSQPGTIQETQYF
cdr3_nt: TGTGCCAGCAGCCAACCAGGGACTATCCAAGAGACCCAGTACTTC